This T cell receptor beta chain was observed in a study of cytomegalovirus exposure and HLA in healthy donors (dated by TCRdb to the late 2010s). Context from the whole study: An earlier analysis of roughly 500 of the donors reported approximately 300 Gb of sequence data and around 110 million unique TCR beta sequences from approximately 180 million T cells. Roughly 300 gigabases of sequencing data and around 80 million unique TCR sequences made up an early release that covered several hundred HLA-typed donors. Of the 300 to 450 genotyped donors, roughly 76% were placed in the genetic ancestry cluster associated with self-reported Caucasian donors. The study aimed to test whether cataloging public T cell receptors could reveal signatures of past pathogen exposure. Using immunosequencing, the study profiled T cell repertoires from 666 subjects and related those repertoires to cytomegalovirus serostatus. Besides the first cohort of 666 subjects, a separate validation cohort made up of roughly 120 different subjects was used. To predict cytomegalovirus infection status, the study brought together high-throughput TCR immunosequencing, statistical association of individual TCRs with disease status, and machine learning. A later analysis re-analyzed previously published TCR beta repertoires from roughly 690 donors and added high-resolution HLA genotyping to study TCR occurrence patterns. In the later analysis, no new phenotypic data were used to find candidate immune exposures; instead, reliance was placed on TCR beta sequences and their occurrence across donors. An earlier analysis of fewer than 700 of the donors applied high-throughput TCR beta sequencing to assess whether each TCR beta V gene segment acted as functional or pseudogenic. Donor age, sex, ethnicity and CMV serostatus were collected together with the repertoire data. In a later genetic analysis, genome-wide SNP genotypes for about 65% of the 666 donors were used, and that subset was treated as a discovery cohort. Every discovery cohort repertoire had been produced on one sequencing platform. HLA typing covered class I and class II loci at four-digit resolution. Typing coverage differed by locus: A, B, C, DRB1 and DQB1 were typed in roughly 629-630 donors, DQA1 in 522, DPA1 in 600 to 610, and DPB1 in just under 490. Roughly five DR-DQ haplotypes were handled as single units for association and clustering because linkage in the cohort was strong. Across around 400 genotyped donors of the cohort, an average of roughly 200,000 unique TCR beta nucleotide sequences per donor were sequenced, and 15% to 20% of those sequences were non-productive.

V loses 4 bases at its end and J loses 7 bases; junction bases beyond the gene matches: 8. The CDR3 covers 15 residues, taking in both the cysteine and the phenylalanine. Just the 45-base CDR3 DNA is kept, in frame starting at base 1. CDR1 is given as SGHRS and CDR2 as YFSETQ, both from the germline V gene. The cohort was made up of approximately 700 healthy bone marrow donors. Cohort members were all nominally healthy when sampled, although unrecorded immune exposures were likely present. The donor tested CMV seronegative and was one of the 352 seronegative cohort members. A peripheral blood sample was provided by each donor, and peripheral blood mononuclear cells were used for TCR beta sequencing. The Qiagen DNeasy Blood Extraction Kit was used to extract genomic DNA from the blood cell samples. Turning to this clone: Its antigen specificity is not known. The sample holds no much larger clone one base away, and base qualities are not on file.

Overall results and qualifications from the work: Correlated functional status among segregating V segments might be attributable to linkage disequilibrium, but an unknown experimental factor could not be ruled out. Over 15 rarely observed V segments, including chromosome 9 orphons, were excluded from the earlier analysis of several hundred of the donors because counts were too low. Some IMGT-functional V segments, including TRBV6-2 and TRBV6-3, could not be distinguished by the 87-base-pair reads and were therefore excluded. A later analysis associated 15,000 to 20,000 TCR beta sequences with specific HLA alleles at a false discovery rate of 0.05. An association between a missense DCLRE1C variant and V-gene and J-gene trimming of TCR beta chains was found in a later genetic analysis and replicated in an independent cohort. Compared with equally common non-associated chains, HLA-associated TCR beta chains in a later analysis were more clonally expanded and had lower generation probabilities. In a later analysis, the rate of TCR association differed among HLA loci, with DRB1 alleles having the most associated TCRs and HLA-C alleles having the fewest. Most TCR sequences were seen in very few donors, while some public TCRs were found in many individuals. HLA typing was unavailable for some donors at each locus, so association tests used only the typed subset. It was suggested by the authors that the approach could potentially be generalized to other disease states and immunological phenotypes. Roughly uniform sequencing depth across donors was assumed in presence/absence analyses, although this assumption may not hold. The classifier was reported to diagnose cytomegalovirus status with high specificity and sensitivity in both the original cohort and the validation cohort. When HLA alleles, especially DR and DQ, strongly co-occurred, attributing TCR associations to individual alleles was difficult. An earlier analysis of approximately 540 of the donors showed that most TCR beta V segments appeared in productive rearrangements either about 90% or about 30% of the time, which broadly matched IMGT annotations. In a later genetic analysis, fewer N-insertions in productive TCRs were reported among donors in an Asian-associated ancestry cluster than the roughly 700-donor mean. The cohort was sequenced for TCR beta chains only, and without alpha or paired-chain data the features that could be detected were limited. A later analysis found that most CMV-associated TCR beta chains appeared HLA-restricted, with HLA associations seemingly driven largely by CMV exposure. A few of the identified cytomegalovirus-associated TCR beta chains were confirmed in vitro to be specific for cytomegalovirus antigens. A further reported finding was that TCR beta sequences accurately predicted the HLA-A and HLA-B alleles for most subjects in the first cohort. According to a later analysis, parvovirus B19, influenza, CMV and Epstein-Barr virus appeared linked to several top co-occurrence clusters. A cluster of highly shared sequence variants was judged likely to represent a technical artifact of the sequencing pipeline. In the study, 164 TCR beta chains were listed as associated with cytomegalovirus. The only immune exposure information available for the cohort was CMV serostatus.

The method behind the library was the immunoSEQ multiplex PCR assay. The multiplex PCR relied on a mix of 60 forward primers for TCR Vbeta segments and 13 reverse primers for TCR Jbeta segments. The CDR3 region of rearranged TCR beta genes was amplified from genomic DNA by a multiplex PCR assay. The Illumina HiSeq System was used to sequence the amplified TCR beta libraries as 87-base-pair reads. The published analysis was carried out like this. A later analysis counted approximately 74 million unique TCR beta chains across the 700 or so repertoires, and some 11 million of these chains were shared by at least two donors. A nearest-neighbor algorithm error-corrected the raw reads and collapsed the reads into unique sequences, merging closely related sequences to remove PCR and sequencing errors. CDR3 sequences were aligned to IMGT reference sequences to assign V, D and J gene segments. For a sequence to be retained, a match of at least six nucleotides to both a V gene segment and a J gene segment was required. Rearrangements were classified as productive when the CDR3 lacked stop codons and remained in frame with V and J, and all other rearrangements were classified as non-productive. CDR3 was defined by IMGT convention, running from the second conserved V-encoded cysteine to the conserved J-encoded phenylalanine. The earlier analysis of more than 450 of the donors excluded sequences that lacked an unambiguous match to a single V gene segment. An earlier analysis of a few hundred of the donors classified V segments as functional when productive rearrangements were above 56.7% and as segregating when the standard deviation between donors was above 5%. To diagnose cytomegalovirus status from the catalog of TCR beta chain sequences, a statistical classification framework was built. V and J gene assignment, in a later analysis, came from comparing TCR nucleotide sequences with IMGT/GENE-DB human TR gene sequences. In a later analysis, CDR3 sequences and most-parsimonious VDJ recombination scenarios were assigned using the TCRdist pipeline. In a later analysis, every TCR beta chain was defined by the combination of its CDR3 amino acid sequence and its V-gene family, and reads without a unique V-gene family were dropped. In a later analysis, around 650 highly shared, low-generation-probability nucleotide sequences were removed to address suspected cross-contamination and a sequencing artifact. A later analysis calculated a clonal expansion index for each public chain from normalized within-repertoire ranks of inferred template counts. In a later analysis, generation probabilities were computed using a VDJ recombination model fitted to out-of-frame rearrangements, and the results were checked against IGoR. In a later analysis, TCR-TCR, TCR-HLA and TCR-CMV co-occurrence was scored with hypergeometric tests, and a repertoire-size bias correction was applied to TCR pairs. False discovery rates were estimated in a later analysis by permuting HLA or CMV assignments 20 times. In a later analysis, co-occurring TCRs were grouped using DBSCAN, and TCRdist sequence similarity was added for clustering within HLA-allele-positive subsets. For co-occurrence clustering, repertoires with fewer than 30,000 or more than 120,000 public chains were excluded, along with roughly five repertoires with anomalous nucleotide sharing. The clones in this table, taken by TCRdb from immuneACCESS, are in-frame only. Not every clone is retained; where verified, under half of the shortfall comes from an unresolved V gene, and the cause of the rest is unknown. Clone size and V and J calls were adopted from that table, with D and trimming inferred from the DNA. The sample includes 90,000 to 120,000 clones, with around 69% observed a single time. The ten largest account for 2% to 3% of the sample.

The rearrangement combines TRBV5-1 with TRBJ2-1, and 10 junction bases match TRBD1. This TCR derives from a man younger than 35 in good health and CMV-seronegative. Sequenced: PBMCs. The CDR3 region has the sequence CASSLTGGERNEQFF. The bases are TGCGCCAGCAGCCTGACAGGGGGCGAGCGAAATGAGCAGTTCTTC.